The 28 T cell receptor beta chains listed next were all sequenced from one sample in a study of T-cell reconstitution after alpha-beta-depleted transplantation in children. Molecular barcoding with unique molecular identifiers was used for the TCRbeta library. In TCRdb, the PCR reads were re-called with MiXCR into one record per CDR3 protein. The table shows several thousand distinct CDR3 sequences, with about 15% occurring only once. This specimen was PBMCs, taken before TCRalphabeta/CD19-depleted stem cell transplant. Receptors were obtained from a boy younger than 18 with acute lymphoblastic leukemia, due to receive a stem cell transplant.

By share of the sample, this clonotype is medium-sized. The J gene is TRBJ2-1, the V gene TRBV4-1, with 10 bases that match TRBD2. After removal of 5 bases from V and 2 bases from J, the junction contained 9 bases not matched to a gene. The CDR3 has 17 amino acids. The V gene's germline CDR1 is MGHRA and CDR2 YSYEKL. The DNA of the CDR3 is TGCGCCAGCAGCAAGCGGGGGGGCGAAATGACCTACAATGAGCAGTTCTTC. This translates into CASSKRGGEMTYNEQFF.

V gene TRBV11-2 combines with J gene TRBJ2-3, with 15 bases identical to TRBD2. Looked up from germline, CDR1 is SGHAT and CDR2 is FQNNGV. The CDR3 sequence is 18 residues long. The junction had 6 bases not matched to a gene; V was cut back by 5 bases and J by 0 bases. Here the CDR3 DNA reads TGTGCCAGCAGCAAAGGACTAGCGGGGGGGCAAAGCACAGATACGCAGTATTTT. Protein: CASSKGLAGGQSTDTQYF.

This clonotype was observed at least ten times. This chain joins TRBV5-4 and TRBJ2-3; D unclear. Germline V gene lookup returns CDR1 SGHNT and CDR2 YYREEE (reference sequence). V was shortened by 2 bases and J by 2 bases, with 0 bases between the two germline ends. The CDR3 length is 11 residues. The CDR3 loop is CASSFTDTQYF. The DNA for the CDR3 is TGTGCCAGCAGCTTCACAGATACGCAGTATTTT.

By share of the sample, this clonotype is medium-sized. The genes are TRBV7-2 and TRBJ1-2, with D perhaps matching TRBD1 (5 bases). The CDR3 is 16 amino acids. Trimming cost V 5 bases and J 4 bases, with 20 bases left between them. CDR1 is SGHTA, CDR2 FQGNSA, per germline. CDR3 sequence reads: CASSTSPGGRGYGYTF. DNA for the CDR3: TGTGCCAGCAGCACCAGCCCTGGGGGTAGAGGCTATGGCTACACCTTC.

This clonotype is medium-sized (0.01 to 0.1%). This sequence joins TRBV7-2 and TRBJ1-2; D not certain. The CDR3 consists of 16 residues. V shed 6 bases and J shed 3 bases, with 20 bases lying between them. From germline, CDR1 is SGHTA and CDR2 FQGNSA. The CDR3 sequence is CASSYGLGEEDYGYTF. CDR3 nucleotide sequence: TGTGCCAGCAGTTATGGCCTCGGGGAGGAGGACTATGGCTACACCTTC.

As to this clonotype: This is likely a read error, given that the CDR3 carries no conserved phenylalanine or tryptophan at its end. The chain recombines TRBV6-5 with TRBJ2-1; tentatively, D is TRBD2 (5 bases). There are 13 residues in the CDR3. V lost 5 bases and J 10 bases, leaving 15 bases between the germline ends. CDR1 MNHEY and CDR2 SVGAGI come from the germline V gene. As DNA, the CDR3 is TGTGCCAGCAGTCCCTCGGAGCGGAGAGAGCAGTTCTCC. Its translation is CASSPSERREQFS.

Relative to its sample, this clonotype is medium-sized. The chain has TRBV16 and TRBJ2-7; TRBD1 is a possible D gene (6 bases). The CDR3 is 15 residues long. V dropped 2 bases and J dropped 4 bases, with 15 bases sitting between them. CDR1 and CDR2 (germline): KGHSY, FQNENV. The chain's CDR3 is CASSQPRGTFYEQYF. CDR3 coding DNA: TGTGCCAGCAGCCAACCCAGGGGCACTTTTTACGAGCAGTACTTC. The full variable domain, in which reference TRBV16 and TRBJ2-7 provide the parts outside the CDR3, is GEEVAQTPKHLVRGEGQKAKLYCAPIKGHSYVFWYQQVLKNEFKFLISFQNENVFDETGMPKERFSAKCLPNSPCSLEIQATKLEDSAVYFCASSQPRGTFYEQYFGPGTRLTVT.

Turning to this clonotype: One base away lies a much larger clone, so this may be a sequencing read error. This chain joins TRBV29-1 and TRBJ1-2; D is uncertain. CDR1 is SQVTM and CDR2 is ANQGSEA in the germline V gene. The CDR3 totals 10 residues. Here the CDR3 reads CSVGKDGYNF. CDR3 bases: TGCAGCGTTGGCAAGGATGGCTACAACTTC.

This chain links TRBV7-2 with TRBJ2-5; no definite D call. CDR3 length: 13 residues. With 2 bases removed from V and 4 bases from J, the gap between germline ends came to 8 bases. Germline values: CDR1 SGHTA, CDR2 FQGNSA. For the CDR3, the DNA is TGTGCCAGCAGCTTATCCGGAAGAGAGACCCAGTACTTC. Protein: CASSLSGRETQYF.

This clonotype was observed many times. This chain uses TRBV5-1 with TRBJ2-7; TRBD1 is a possible D gene (5 bases). This CDR3 contains 14 residues. With 0 bases removed from V and 5 bases from J, the gap between germline ends came to 12 bases. From germline, CDR1 is SGHRS and CDR2 YFSETQ. In DNA form, the CDR3 reads TGCGCCAGCAGCTTGGGGTCGCAGGGTGACGAGCAGTACTTC. This translates into CASSLGSQGDEQYF.

By proportion, this clonotype is medium-sized. The J gene is TRBJ1-3, the V gene TRBV5-5; D is uncertain. This CDR3 contains 15 residues. V lost 4 bases, J lost 0 bases, and 11 bases lay in between. Germline CDR1 and CDR2: SGHKS and YYEKEE (reference sequence). CDR3 in amino acids: CASSTRADSGNTIYF. In DNA, the CDR3 is TGTGCCAGCAGCACCCGGGCCGACTCTGGAAACACCATATATTTT.

Relative to its sample, this clonotype is medium-sized. V and J are TRBV6-2 or TRBV6-3 and TRBJ2-7, with D tentatively TRBD1 (5 bases). Trimming shortened V by 3 bases and J by 2 bases, and 14 bases separated the two germline ends. Looked up from germline, CDR1 is MNHEY and CDR2 is SVGEGT. The CDR3 is 15 amino acids. This CDR3 reads CASSYGADPPYEQYF. The CDR3 DNA sequence: TGTGCCAGCAGTTATGGGGCAGACCCCCCCTACGAGCAGTACTTC.

This clonotype ranks as medium-sized. The rearrangement joins TRBV7-2 to TRBJ1-5; D remains unclear. The CDR3 spans 13 residues. Trimming shortened V by 1 base and J by 9 bases, and 10 bases separated the two germline ends. The germline gives CDR1 SGHTA, CDR2 FQGNSA. For the CDR3, the DNA is TGTGCCAGCAGCTTAGAGGTCCAAGGGCCCCAGCATTTT. Amino acid sequence: CASSLEVQGPQHF.

The chain recombines TRBV5-3 with TRBJ2-3; TRBD1 matches 8 bases. TRBV5-3 is annotated as an ORF whose role is uncertain. The CDR3 sequence is 15 residues long. With V trimmed by 9 bases and J by 2 bases, 11 bases remained unmatched. The CDR3: CAMGPGQGFTDTQYF. CDR3 DNA: TGTGCCATGGGCCCTGGACAGGGCTTCACAGATACGCAGTATTTT.

By share, this clonotype ranks as medium-sized. CDR3 loop: CASKIRGSGNTIYF. For the CDR3, the DNA is TGTGCCAGCAAAATCAGGGGCTCTGGAAACACCATATATTTT. This chain links TRBV12-3 or TRBV12-4 with TRBJ1-3; D might be TRBD1 (6 bases). Trimming took 7 bases from V and 0 from J, leaving 10 bases between them. The CDR3 spans 14 residues.

By sample fraction, this clonotype is medium-sized. The rearrangement links TRBV12-3 or TRBV12-4 to TRBJ1-2; the D gene is possibly TRBD1 (6 bases). Between the trimmed V and J ends, which lost 1 base and 3 bases, there was a span of 15 bases. This CDR3 has 16 residues. The CDR3 DNA reads as TGTGCCAGCAGTTTAGGCGTACAGGGTCTGGACTATGGCTACACCTTC. Amino acids: CASSLGVQGLDYGYTF.

By sample share, this clonotype is medium-sized. The rearrangement joins TRBV19 to TRBJ2-1; TRBD2 might be the D (6 bases). The V end was cut by 4 bases, the J end by 4 bases, with 14 bases between. Germline lookup yields CDR1 LNHDA and CDR2 SQIVND (reference sequence). The CDR3 runs to 15 residues. The CDR3 bases are TGTGCCAGTAGTAGAGTGGCGGGACCTTACAATGAGCAGTTCTTC. The encoded protein is CASSRVAGPYNEQFF.

This clonotype occurred many times. The V and J genes are TRBV10-2 and TRBJ2-2, with 13 bases that match TRBD2. The CDR3 extends over 17 amino acids. The ends lost 8 bases at V and 4 bases at J; junction bases unmatched: 10. CDR1 WSHSY and CDR2 SAAADI come from the germline V gene. Here the CDR3 reads CASGGLAGDSGTGELFF. CDR3 nucleotides: TGCGCCAGCGGTGGACTAGCGGGAGATTCGGGCACCGGGGAGCTGTTTTTT.

With respect to this clonotype: The CDR3 ends on some other residue instead of the conserved phenylalanine or tryptophan, so this is likely a read error. This chain connects TRBV12-3 or TRBV12-4 to TRBJ1-5; possible D gene TRBD1, 6 bases. The CDR3 consists of 13 residues. Here the CDR3 reads CDSSEGGNHPQHI. In nucleotides, the CDR3 is TGTGACAGCAGCGAGGGGGGCAATCATCCCCAGCATATT.

This clonotype is labeled as medium-sized. The gene calls are TRBV6-1 and TRBJ1-4; no clear D gene. This CDR3 region has 15 residues. Per the germline V gene, CDR1 is MNHNS and CDR2 is SASEGT. V was shortened by 5 bases and J by 1 base, with 11 bases between the two germline ends. CDR3 region: CASSQLGITNEKLFF. The CDR3 DNA reads as TGTGCCAGCAGTCAACTTGGTATAACTAATGAAAAACTGTTTTTT.

This clonotype appeared a few times. This sequence may be a read error, since a much larger clone differs from it by one base. The rearrangement uses TRBV5-8 and TRBJ2-1; 12 bases agree with TRBD2. The germline CDR1 and CDR2 sequences are SGHTS and YDEGEE. The CDR3 totals 16 residues. DNA of the CDR3: TGTGCCAGGAGCTTGGGGCTAGCGGGAGGGCCGGGTGAGCAGTTCTTC. This translates into CARSLGLAGGPGEQFF.

By share, this clonotype ranks as medium-sized. The rearrangement joins TRBV20-1 to TRBJ2-3, with 16 bases aligning to TRBD2. From germline, CDR1 is DFQATT and CDR2 SNEGSKA (reference sequence). The CDR3 is made up of 18 amino acids. J lost 9 bases, V lost 3 bases, and 15 bases had no gene match. The CDR3 DNA reads TGCAGTGCTAGTGATTCCCGCGGGACTAGCGGGAGGGGACGGACGCAGTATTTT. It specifies CSASDSRGTSGRGRTQYF.

This sequence joins TRBV20-1 and TRBJ2-1; D gene ambiguous. The V and J ends lost 8 bases and 7 bases respectively, with 15 bases between them. Germline values: CDR1 DFQATT, CDR2 SNEGSKA (reference sequence). The CDR3 length is 12 residues. CDR3 loop: CSFSLPGNEQFF. DNA of the CDR3: TGCAGTTTTTCCCTTCCCGGAAATGAGCAGTTCTTC.

This clonotype is labeled medium-sized. V gene TRBV5-6 combines with J gene TRBJ2-5; possibly TRBD1 or TRBD2 for D (5 bases each). The germline gives CDR1 SGHDT, CDR2 YYEEEE. CDR3 size: 14 residues. Deletions cut 4 bases from V and 5 bases from J, with 15 bases between. CDR3 region: CASSTGTKGETQYF. The CDR3 nucleotides are TGTGCCAGCAGCACGGGGACCAAGGGGGAGACCCAGTACTTC. The full variable domain, in which reference TRBV5-6 and TRBJ2-5 provide the parts outside the CDR3, is DAGVTQSPTHLIKTRGQQVTLRCSPKSGHDTVSWYQQALGQGPQFIFQYYEEEERQRGNFPDRFSGHQFPNYSSELNVNALLLGDSALYLCASSTGTKGETQYFGPGTRLLVL.

Regarding this clonotype: A read error may explain this, as a much larger clone is one base away. The final CDR3 position lacks the conserved phenylalanine or tryptophan, pointing to a likely read error. The J gene is TRBJ2-1, the V gene TRBV18; the D is unclear. Germline assignment: CDR1 KGHSH and CDR2 LQKENI. Trimming pared 3 bases from V and 2 bases from J, leaving 8 bases between. The CDR3 consists of 14 residues. The CDR3 bases are TGTGCCAGCTCACCGACCAGCGCCTACAATGAGCAGTTCCTC. Protein sequence: CASSPTSAYNEQFL.

This clonotype qualifies as medium-sized (0.01 to 0.1%). This rearrangement joins TRBV25-1 to TRBJ2-1; the D is unclear. Per the germline V gene, CDR1 is MGHDK and CDR2 is SYGVNS. The CDR3 is made up of 15 amino acids. The V end lost 1 base, the J end lost 4 bases, and 11 bases lay between the germline ends. Here the CDR3 DNA reads TGTGCCAGCAGTGAATGGGCTAGTGGTTACAATGAGCAGTTCTTC. This gives the protein CASSEWASGYNEQFF.

This clonotype is deemed medium-sized. This chain connects TRBV6-5 to TRBJ2-5, with 8 positions matching TRBD2. With V trimmed by 2 bases and J by 5 bases, 1 base remained unmatched. Germline loops: CDR1 MNHEY, CDR2 SVGAGI. This CDR3 contains 13 residues. CDR3 residues: CASSYIAGETQYF. DNA of the CDR3: TGTGCCAGCAGTTACATAGCGGGGGAGACCCAGTACTTC.

The chain has TRBV4-1 and TRBJ2-1, with D perhaps TRBD2 (6 bases). Gene TRBJ2-7 matches the end of the DNA better, so the J call may be wrong. CDR1 and CDR2 (germline): MGHRA, YSYEKL. The CDR3 has 17 amino acids. The CDR3 reads CASSQRGDGFSYNEQYF. Here the CDR3 DNA reads TGCGCCAGCAGCCAGCGCGGGGACGGCTTCTCATACAATGAGCAGTACTTC.